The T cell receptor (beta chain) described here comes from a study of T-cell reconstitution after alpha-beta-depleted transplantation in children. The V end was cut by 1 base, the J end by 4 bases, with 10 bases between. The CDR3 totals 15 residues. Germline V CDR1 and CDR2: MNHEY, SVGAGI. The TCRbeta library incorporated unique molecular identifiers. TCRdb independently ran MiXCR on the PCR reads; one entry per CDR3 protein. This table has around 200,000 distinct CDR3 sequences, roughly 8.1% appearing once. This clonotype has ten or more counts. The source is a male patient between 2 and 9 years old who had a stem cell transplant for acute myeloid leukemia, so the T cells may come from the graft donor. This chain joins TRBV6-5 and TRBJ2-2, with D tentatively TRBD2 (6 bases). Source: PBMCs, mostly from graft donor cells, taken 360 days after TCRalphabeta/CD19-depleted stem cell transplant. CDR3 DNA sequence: TGTGCCAGCAGTTACTTTCGGGGACTCACCGGGGAGCTGTTTTTT. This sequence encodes CASSYFRGLTGELFF.